The 6 T cell receptor beta chains given below trace back to one sample, sequenced in a study of blood T cell repertoires in COVID-19. Assay: immunoSEQ multiplex PCR; the TCRdb copy retains only in-frame clones and omits some. The repertoire holds roughly 210,000 clones, with about 88% as singletons. The specimen sequenced was peripheral blood. The receptors stem from a man in his 70s with acute or convalescent COVID-19.

The chain links TRBV6-5 to TRBJ1-6, with TRBD1 as a possible D gene (6 bases). V lost 7 bases and J lost 7, with 14 bases in between. The CDR3 spans 14 residues. Germline V CDR1 and CDR2: MNHEY, SVGAGI. CDR3 sequence (DNA): TGTGCCAGCATGAATACAGGGCACAATTCACCCCTCCACTTT. The encoded protein is CASMNTGHNSPLHF.

The genes are TRBV7-3 and TRBJ2-1; D may be TRBD2 (6 bases). Between the trimmed V and J ends, which lost 4 bases and 1 base, there was a span of 14 bases. The CDR3 is 16 amino acids. Germline values: CDR1 SGHTA, CDR2 FQGTGA. CDR3 protein: CASSSNWRASYNEQFF. DNA of the CDR3: TGTGCCAGCAGCTCGAACTGGAGGGCATCCTACAATGAGCAGTTCTTC.

This clone is a singleton in its sample. The V gene is TRBV2, the J gene TRBJ2-1; TRBD2 matches at 13 bases. The CDR3 sequence is 19 residues long. The V gene's germline CDR1 is SNHLY and CDR2 FYNNEI. After removal of 2 bases from V and 3 bases from J, the junction contained 10 bases not matched to a gene. CDR3 amino acids: CASSERLGTSGISYNEQFF. The CDR3, as DNA: TGTGCCAGCAGTGAACGCCTCGGGACTAGCGGGATTAGCTACAATGAGCAGTTCTTC.

This clone was recorded once. The V gene is TRBV29-1, the J gene TRBJ2-5; D is uncertain. The CDR3 loop spans 13 amino acids. V shed 3 bases and J shed 4 bases, with 12 bases lying between them. The V gene's germline CDR1 is SQVTM and CDR2 ANQGSEA. CDR3 residues: CSVDGQAVETQYF. In DNA form, the CDR3 reads TGCAGCGTTGATGGGCAGGCAGTAGAGACCCAGTACTTC.

The chain carries TRBV6-1 and TRBJ1-6, with TRBD1 identical over 7 bases. The CDR3 covers 15 residues. The V segment lost 2 bases and the J segment 8 bases; nucleotides outside the gene matches: 6. Germline-derived CDR1 and CDR2 are MNHNS and SASEGT. CDR3 protein: CASSELGTAYSPLHF. CDR3 in DNA: TGTGCCAGCAGTGAATTAGGGACAGCATATTCACCCCTCCACTTT.

V is TRBV7-9 and J is TRBJ1-5; D remains ambiguous. The CDR3 sequence is 14 residues long. With 4 bases removed from V and 7 bases from J, the gap between germline ends came to 14 bases. CDR1 is SEHNR, CDR2 FQNEAQ, per germline (reference sequence). The CDR3 coding sequence is TGTGCCAGCAGCTCGATTGGAGGCGCCCAGCCCCAGCATTTT. It is translated as CASSSIGGAQPQHF.